Below are 31 T cell receptor beta chains sequenced from a single sample in a study of T cell responses to AZD1222 COVID-19 vaccine (dated by TCRdb to the early 2020s). Libraries were made using the immunoSEQ multiplex PCR assay. Here the immuneACCESS table is served through TCRdb, limited to in-frame sequences with V and J called. Missing clones are a known gap in these copies; in checked studies unresolved V genes cover under half, and the rest lacks a known reason. The sample contains about 220,000 clones, around 93% of them found a single time. The ten largest clones represent more than 0.8% of the sample. What this sample's time point label stands for: baseline before first vaccination. Explained via the paper, the treatment or condition label denotes: meningococcal conjugate vaccine given as trial control. The sequencing here drew on peripheral blood, taken on day 0 of MenACWY control vaccination. These TCRs come from an adult in good health.

The V gene is TRBV11-3, the J gene TRBJ2-2; 8 bases are shared with TRBD1. Trimming cost V 1 base and J 7 bases; bases outside gene matches: 5. In germline, CDR1 is SGHNT, CDR2 YENEEA. CDR3 length equals 15 residues. The CDR3 DNA sequence: TGTGCCAGCAGCTTAGGGACAGGGTCAGGCGGGGAGCTGTTTTTT. As protein: CASSLGTGSGGELFF.

The chain joins TRBV24-1 to TRBJ1-2; D is undetermined. This CDR3 contains 14 residues. V lost 3 bases and J lost 1, with 8 bases in between. Germline CDR1 and CDR2: KGHDR and SFDVKD. Written as DNA, the CDR3 is TGTGCCACCAGTGATCCTACACTTAACTATGGCTACACCTTC. Protein sequence: CATSDPTLNYGYTF.

CDR3 coding DNA: TGTGCCAGCAGCCGGGACAGGGCCTACAATGAGCAGTTCTTC. Its protein product is CASSRDRAYNEQFF. This sequence joins TRBV7-8 and TRBJ2-1; 9 bases agree with TRBD1. The CDR3 is made up of 14 amino acids. The germline gives CDR1 SGHVS, CDR2 FQNEAQ. V was pared by 5 bases and J by 2 bases, with 1 base of the junction left unmatched.

This chain links TRBV30 with TRBJ1-5; D ambiguous. This CDR3 is built from 13 residues. Trimming cost V 0 bases and J 4 bases, with 7 bases left between them. Looked up from germline, CDR1 is GTSNPN and CDR2 is SVGIG (reference sequence). The DNA of the CDR3 is TGTGCCTGGAGTGTCGGGCCGAATCAGCCCCAGCATTTT. It is translated as CAWSVGPNQPQHF. The full variable domain, rest sourced from reference TRBV30 and TRBJ1-5, is SQTIHQWPATLVQPVGSPLSLECTVEGTSNPNLYWYRQAAGRGLQLLFYSVGIGQISSEVPQNLSASRPQDRQFILSSKKLLLSDSGFYLCAWSVGPNQPQHFGDGTRLSIL.

This chain connects TRBV12-3 or TRBV12-4 to TRBJ2-1; D is tentatively TRBD1 or TRBD2 (5 bases each). The ends were cut back, 7 bases at V and 6 bases at J, with 13 bases in the middle. This CDR3 spans 13 amino acids. This chain's CDR3 is CASTLRGFNEQFF. DNA for the CDR3: TGTGCCAGCACCTTGAGGGGTTTCAATGAGCAGTTCTTC.

A single count supports this clone. The genes are TRBV29-1 and TRBJ1-6; unclear D gene. The CDR3 totals 13 residues. Per germline, CDR1 SQVTM and CDR2 ANQGSEA. V dropped 6 bases and J dropped 5 bases, with 11 bases sitting between them. The DNA of the CDR3 is TGCAGCGTGCGGACGGCGAATAATTCACCCCTCCACTTT. Protein sequence: CSVRTANNSPLHF.

This chain uses TRBV2 with TRBJ2-5, with 7 positions matching TRBD2. With 6 bases clipped from V and 5 bases from J, the junction kept 9 bases outside the gene matches. Germline CDR1 SNHLY, CDR2 FYNNEI. This CDR3 has 14 amino acids. CDR3 bases: TGTGCCAGCAGCTTTAATAGCGGGCTGGAGACCCAGTACTTC. Translation gives CASSFNSGLETQYF.

This rearrangement joins TRBV5-1 to TRBJ1-1; no firm D call. Germline CDR1 is SGHRS and CDR2 is YFSETQ. The V and J ends lost 0 bases and 5 bases respectively, with 11 bases between them. The CDR3 covers 14 residues. The CDR3: CASSLDILGTEAFF. The CDR3 DNA sequence: TGCGCCAGCAGCTTGGACATCTTGGGGACTGAAGCTTTCTTT.

The chain recombines TRBV12-3 or TRBV12-4 with TRBJ1-2; D perhaps matches TRBD1 (5 bases). Trimming took off 5 bases at V and 6 bases at J, with 7 bases between the two ends. The CDR3 spans 11 residues. The CDR3: CASSRGNGYTF. CDR3 coding DNA: TGTGCCAGCAGTAGGGGAAATGGCTACACCTTC.

The chain couples TRBV27 to TRBJ2-2, with 11 bases that match TRBD1. The germline V gene has CDR1 MNHEY and CDR2 SMNVEV (reference sequence). The CDR3 is 15 amino acids. J was trimmed by 7 bases and V by 7 bases; bases with no gene match: 8. CDR3 sequence reads: CASNGQGARIGELFF. DNA for the CDR3: TGTGCCAGCAACGGACAGGGGGCGCGAATCGGGGAGCTGTTTTTT.

The gene calls are TRBV19 and TRBJ1-2; tentatively, D is TRBD1 (5 bases). Between the trimmed V and J ends, which lost 11 bases and 6 bases, there was a span of 13 bases. In germline, CDR1 is LNHDA, CDR2 SQIVND (reference sequence). CDR3 length: 11 residues. The CDR3 here is CAATSGDGYTF. Written as DNA, the CDR3 is TGTGCCGCAACTTCGGGGGATGGCTACACCTTC.

This rearrangement joins TRBV3-1 (or the pseudogene TRBV3-2) to TRBJ1-3, with unresolved D. The CDR3 is 16 amino acids. The V gene's germline CDR1 is LGHDT and CDR2 YNNKEL (reference sequence). Deletions cut 4 bases from V and 0 bases from J, with 13 bases between. The DNA of the CDR3 is TGTGCCAGCAGCCCATACGCGCAGAGCTCTGGAAACACCATATATTTT. It codes for CASSPYAQSSGNTIYF.

The V call is TRBV15, the J call TRBJ1-2; weak D call: TRBD1 (5 bases). This CDR3 has 14 residues. The V gene lost 6 bases and the J gene lost 1 base, with 12 bases spanning the gap. Germline values: CDR1 LNHNV, CDR2 YYDKDF (reference sequence). CDR3 in DNA: TGTGCCACCAGGCACGGGGGAAATAACTATGGCTACACCTTC. It translates to CATRHGGNNYGYTF.

V and J are TRBV6-6 and TRBJ2-7; D ambiguous. CDR1 and CDR2 (germline): MNHNY, SVGAGI (reference sequence). The CDR3 runs to 11 residues. Trimming removed 6 bases from V and 6 bases from J, with 9 bases in between. The CDR3 sequence is CASSLGSEQYF. As DNA, the CDR3 is TGTGCCAGCAGCCTGGGCTCCGAGCAGTACTTC.

V is TRBV27 and J is TRBJ1-2; the match to TRBD1 covers 7 bases. With V trimmed by 4 bases and J by 1 base, 9 bases remained unmatched. There are 16 residues in the CDR3. The germline gives CDR1 MNHEY, CDR2 SMNVEV (reference sequence). The CDR3 bases are TGTGCCAGCAGTTCCCCCCGGCAGGGGGTTAACTATGGCTACACCTTC. Protein product: CASSSPRQGVNYGYTF.

This chain uses TRBV3-1 (or the pseudogene TRBV3-2) with TRBJ1-2; D not resolved. The CDR3 is made up of 13 amino acids. Trimming shortened V by 0 bases and J by 7 bases, and 9 bases separated the two germline ends. Per germline, CDR1 LGHDT and CDR2 YNNKEL (reference sequence). The CDR3 DNA reads as TGTGCCAGCAGCCAAGAGTCTAGCTTTGGCTACACCTTC. This translates into CASSQESSFGYTF.

The chain carries TRBV30 and TRBJ2-7, with D uncertain. Germline-derived CDR1 and CDR2 are GTSNPN and SVGIG (reference sequence). The length of the CDR3 is 14 residues. V lost 4 bases to trimming and J lost 0 bases, with 13 bases between them. The CDR3 sequence: CAWTPGPFSYEQYF. The CDR3 DNA follows: TGTGCCTGGACACCTGGACCGTTCTCCTACGAGCAGTACTTC.

The rearrangement joins TRBV11-2 to TRBJ1-3; no clear D. The germline V and J ends were trimmed by 5 bases and 0 bases, with 11 bases remaining between them. The CDR3 length is 15 residues. CDR1 and CDR2 from the germline V gene are SGHAT and FQNNGV. CDR3 residues: CASSPPGVSGNTIYF. Written as DNA, the CDR3 is TGTGCCAGCAGCCCCCCCGGGGTCTCTGGAAACACCATATATTTT.

V and J are TRBV7-9 and TRBJ1-1, with TRBD1 as a possible D gene (5 bases). Germline assignment: CDR1 SEHNR and CDR2 FQNEAQ (reference sequence). Trimming left V 1 base short and J 3 bases short, with 6 bases between. The CDR3 is 13 residues long. The CDR3 reads CASSLETDTEAFF. The CDR3 DNA reads TGTGCCAGCAGCTTAGAGACAGACACTGAAGCTTTCTTT.

This chain links TRBV9 with TRBJ2-1, with D possibly called TRBD1 or TRBD2 (5 bases each). The V gene's germline CDR1 is SGDLS and CDR2 YYNGEE. The CDR3 runs 15 residues. The germline V and J ends were trimmed by 3 bases and 2 bases, with 12 bases remaining between them. CDR3 coding DNA: TGTGCCAGCAGCGCCTCGGGACGGACCTACAATGAGCAGTTCTTC. Translated, it gives CASSASGRTYNEQFF.

The genes are TRBV6-1 and TRBJ1-1; D remains unclear. This CDR3 has 13 residues. Germline loops: CDR1 MNHNS, CDR2 SASEGT. Trimming cost V 1 base and J 6 bases, with 9 bases left between them. The CDR3, as DNA: TGTGCCAGCAGTGAAGTCCTGGACGCTGAAGCTTTCTTT. The encoded protein is CASSEVLDAEAFF.

V usage is TRBV2 and J usage is TRBJ2-7, with unresolved D. Between the trimmed V and J ends, which lost 5 bases and 6 bases, there was a span of 8 bases. The CDR3 covers 11 residues. Per the germline V gene, CDR1 is SNHLY and CDR2 is FYNNEI. The CDR3 sequence is CASSYQVEQYF. CDR3 sequence (DNA): TGTGCCAGCAGTTACCAAGTCGAGCAGTACTTC. Variable domain in full (rest from reference TRBV2 and TRBJ2-7): EPEVTQTPSHQVTQMGQEVILRCVPISNHLYFYWYRQILGQKVEFLVSFYNNEISEKSEIFDDQFSVERPDGSNFTLKIRSTKLEDSAMYFCASSYQVEQYFGPGTRLTVT.

This clone was detected only once. The chain carries TRBV18 and TRBJ1-2, with D perhaps TRBD1 (6 bases). The length of the CDR3 is 15 residues. CDR1 and CDR2 from the germline V gene are KGHSH and LQKENI. Trimming took off 6 bases at V and 12 bases at J, with 26 bases between the two ends. CDR3: CASSPARAAGDKHTF. The DNA of the CDR3 is TGTGCCAGCTCCCCTGCGAGGGCCGCAGGGGACAAACACACCTTC.

This rearrangement joins TRBV6-5 to TRBJ1-6; 9 positions agree with TRBD1. This CDR3 region has 14 residues. The germline V gene has CDR1 MNHEY and CDR2 SVGAGI. As DNA, the CDR3 is TGTGTCCCTCCCACGGGACAGGGTGATTCACCCCTCCACTTT. Encoded protein: CVPPTGQGDSPLHF.

Of note for this clone: The same CDR3 is also encoded by other DNA sequences in this sample. The chain couples TRBV30 to TRBJ2-5; tentatively, D is TRBD1 (5 bases). Looked up from germline, CDR1 is GTSNPN and CDR2 is SVGIG (reference sequence). V lost 2 bases to trimming and J lost 4 bases, with 8 bases between them. The CDR3 extends over 12 amino acids. Here the CDR3 DNA reads TGTGCCTGGAGTCGCGACAGAGAGACCCAGTACTTC. It yields the protein CAWSRDRETQYF. Filled out from reference TRBV30 and TRBJ2-5, the complete variable domain reads SQTIHQWPATLVQPVGSPLSLECTVEGTSNPNLYWYRQAAGRGLQLLFYSVGIGQISSEVPQNLSASRPQDRQFILSSKKLLLSDSGFYLCAWSRDRETQYFGPGTRLLVL.

This chain uses TRBV2 with TRBJ2-1, with 10 bases identical to TRBD2. This CDR3 has 15 residues. V lost 6 bases, J lost 9 bases, and 11 bases stayed unmatched. Germline-derived CDR1 and CDR2 are SNHLY and FYNNEI. CDR3 in DNA: TGTGCCAGCAGGGCCGGGACTAGCGATCCTAGTGAGCAGTTCTTC. Translating it yields CASRAGTSDPSEQFF.

The sample holds a few counts of this clone. The chain employs TRBV27 and TRBJ2-7; 11 bases are shared with TRBD2. Trimming at V came to 7 bases and at J to 4 bases, leaving 12 bases not matched to a gene. Germline loops: CDR1 MNHEY, CDR2 SMNVEV (reference sequence). The CDR3 is 16 amino acids. In DNA, the CDR3 is TGTGCCAGCACCCCCGGGGGACTAGCGGACTATTACGAGCAGTACTTC. Translated, it gives CASTPGGLADYYEQYF.

The V and J genes are TRBV27 and TRBJ1-5; a possible D gene is TRBD1 (6 bases). Germline V CDR1 and CDR2: MNHEY, SMNVEV (reference sequence). This CDR3 spans 16 amino acids. Trimming pared 5 bases from V and 2 bases from J, leaving 16 bases between. For the CDR3, the DNA is TGTGCCAGCAGTCCCCGGGGGGGGCGAGGCAATCAGCCCCAGCATTTT. This translates into CASSPRGGRGNQPQHF.

This clone was found once. The genes are TRBV24-1 and TRBJ1-4, with D hard to call. With 3 bases removed from V and 8 bases from J, the gap between germline ends came to 15 bases. This CDR3 has 15 amino acids. The germline CDR1 and CDR2 sequences are KGHDR and SFDVKD. The DNA of the CDR3 is TGTGCCACCAGTGATAATCGGGGTTACCCCGAAAAACTGTTTTTT. This encodes CATSDNRGYPEKLFF.

This clone was picked up a small number of times. This chain uses TRBV14 with TRBJ1-2; tentatively, D is TRBD1 (5 bases). The CDR3 sequence is 15 residues long. With 5 bases removed from V and 3 bases from J, the gap between germline ends came to 16 bases. Per the germline V gene, CDR1 is SGHDN and CDR2 is FVKESK. CDR3 residues: CASSYNFGTHYGYTF. The CDR3 region has the DNA TGTGCCAGCAGCTATAATTTCGGGACGCACTATGGCTACACCTTC.

This sequence joins TRBV19 and TRBJ2-7; 8 nucleotides line up with TRBD1. This CDR3 has 11 residues. Losses at the gene ends were 3 bases for V and 13 bases for J; bases not matched to a gene: 5. From germline, CDR1 is LNHDA and CDR2 SQIVND (reference sequence). The CDR3 DNA reads TGTGCCAGTAGTATCGGGACAGGACTCTACTTC. It codes for CASSIGTGLYF. Looking up the rest from reference TRBV19 and TRBJ2-7 gives the full variable domain: DGGITQSPKYLFRKEGQNVTLSCEQNLNHDAMYWYRQDPGQGLRLIYYSQIVNDFQKGDIAEGYSVSREKKESFPLTVTSAQKNPTAFYLCASSIGTGLYFGPGTRLTVT.